This T cell receptor beta chain was identified during a study of T-cell reconstitution after alpha-beta-depleted transplantation in children. This clonotype showed up many times. Germline V gives CDR1 MDHEN, CDR2 SYDVKM. With 8 bases removed from V and 7 bases from J, the gap between germline ends came to 18 bases. This CDR3 spans 14 amino acids. Unique molecular identifiers featured in how the TCRbeta library was prepared. TCRdb reprocessed the PCR reads via MiXCR and lists one record per CDR3 protein. The sample holds fewer than 700,000 distinct CDR3 sequences; under 25% are singletons and the top ten take around an eighth.

The source of this sequence is a boy in the first two years of life who had a stem cell transplant for acute myeloid leukemia, so the T cells may come from the graft donor. Sequencing used PBMCs, mostly from graft donor cells, obtained 360 days after TCRalphabeta/CD19-depleted stem cell transplant. The chain joins TRBV28 to TRBJ1-5; possibly TRBD1 for D (6 bases). CDR3 loop: CASEIVGGVQPQHF. The DNA for the CDR3 is TGTGCCAGCGAAATCGTAGGGGGTGTCCAGCCCCAGCATTTT.